This T cell receptor (beta chain) was recorded in a study of control samples from healthy donors and cancer patients. Trimming pared 3 bases from V and 1 base from J, leaving 6 bases between. The CDR3 is 12 residues long. Germline loops: CDR1 DFQATT, CDR2 SNEGSKA (reference sequence). Using immunoSEQ multiplex PCR, the repertoire was profiled, and TCRdb retains in-frame clones only, with some absent. The repertoire holds 60,000 to 65,000 clones, with 85% as singletons. The chain has TRBV20-1 and TRBJ1-1, with D unclear. The sample taken for sequencing was blood. The clonotype originates from a man aged 40-50 years in good health. The CDR3 protein is CSASSTNTEAFF. DNA of the CDR3: TGCAGTGCTAGTTCTACGAACACTGAAGCTTTCTTT.